These 5 T cell receptor beta chains were sequenced from one sample in a study of vaccination and CD4 T cells after COVID-19. What these receptors recognize is not known. Cultured CD4+ T-cell DNA underwent Oncomine TCR Beta short-read sequencing. TCRdb processed the PCR reads anew with MiXCR; each CDR3 protein has one entry. The sample has roughly 20,000 distinct CDR3 sequences, 47% seen once; the top ten hold roughly 14%. As to treatment: approximately nine-day PBMC culture with coronavirus spike peptide pools or control peptides (ViraFEST assay). The source material was cultured CD4+ T cells from blood. These receptors all come from a human donor with COVID-19.

V gene TRBV4-1 combines with J gene TRBJ2-3, with a weak D call TRBD2 (6 bases). Trimming left V 0 bases short and J 0 bases short, with 10 bases between. CDR1 is MGHRA and CDR2 is YSYEKL in the germline V gene. This CDR3 spans 16 amino acids. CDR3 sequence: CASSQDTGDSTDTQYF. In DNA form, the CDR3 reads TGCGCCAGCAGCCAAGATACGGGAGACAGCACAGATACGCAGTATTTT.

This clonotype turned up a few times. The rearrangement uses TRBV20-1 and TRBJ1-2, with TRBD1 matching 8 bases. The CDR3 consists of 15 residues. Germline assignment: CDR1 DFQATT and CDR2 SNEGSKA (reference sequence). J was trimmed by 4 bases and V by 6 bases; bases with no gene match: 13. Written as DNA, the CDR3 is TGCAGTGCCCAGAGTCCCGCCACAGGGGGCTATGGCTACACCTTC. Translated: CSAQSPATGGYGYTF.

The chain is built from TRBV6-1 and TRBJ1-6; D call uncertain. V lost 7 bases, J lost 3 bases, and 19 bases lay in between. This CDR3 comprises 17 residues. The V gene's germline CDR1 is MNHNS and CDR2 SASEGT. Here the CDR3 reads CASNPWTDKGYNSPLHF. In DNA, the CDR3 is TGTGCCAGCAACCCATGGACGGATAAAGGCTATAATTCACCCCTCCACTTT.

This clonotype has more than one count but fewer than ten. The V and J genes are TRBV15 and TRBJ1-2, with D tentatively TRBD1 (5 bases). V gave up 0 bases and J gave up 7 bases, with 18 bases separating them. Germline CDR1 LNHNV, CDR2 YYDKDF (reference sequence). This CDR3 comprises 16 residues. The CDR3 here is CATSRDQGGGDGGYTF. The CDR3 DNA is TGTGCCACCAGCAGAGATCAGGGTGGTGGGGACGGTGGCTACACCTTC.

V and J are TRBV7-2 and TRBJ2-7, with D perhaps TRBD1 or TRBD2 (5 bases each). CDR3 length equals 16 residues. V was clipped by 4 bases and J by 1 base, with 17 bases between them. Germline V lookup: CDR1 SGHTA, CDR2 FQGNSA. In DNA form, the CDR3 reads TGTGCCAGCAGCTCATCGGCGGCAGGGAGATCCTACGAGCAGTACTTC. Translating gives CASSSSAAGRSYEQYF.